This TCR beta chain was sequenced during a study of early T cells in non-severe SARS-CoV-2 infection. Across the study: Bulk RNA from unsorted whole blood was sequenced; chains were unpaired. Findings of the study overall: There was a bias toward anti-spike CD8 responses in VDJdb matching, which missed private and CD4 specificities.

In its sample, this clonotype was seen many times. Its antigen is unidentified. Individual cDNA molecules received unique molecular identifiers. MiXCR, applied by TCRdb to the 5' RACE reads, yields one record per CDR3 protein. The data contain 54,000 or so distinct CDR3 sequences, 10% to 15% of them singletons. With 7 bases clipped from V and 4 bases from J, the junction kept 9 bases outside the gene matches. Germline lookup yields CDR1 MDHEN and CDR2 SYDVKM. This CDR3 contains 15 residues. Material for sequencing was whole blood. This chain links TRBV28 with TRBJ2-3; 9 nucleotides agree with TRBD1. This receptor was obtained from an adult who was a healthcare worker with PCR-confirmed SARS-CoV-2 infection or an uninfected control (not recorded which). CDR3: CASKGQGYLADTQYF. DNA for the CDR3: TGTGCCAGCAAGGGACAGGGTTATTTAGCAGATACGCAGTATTTT.